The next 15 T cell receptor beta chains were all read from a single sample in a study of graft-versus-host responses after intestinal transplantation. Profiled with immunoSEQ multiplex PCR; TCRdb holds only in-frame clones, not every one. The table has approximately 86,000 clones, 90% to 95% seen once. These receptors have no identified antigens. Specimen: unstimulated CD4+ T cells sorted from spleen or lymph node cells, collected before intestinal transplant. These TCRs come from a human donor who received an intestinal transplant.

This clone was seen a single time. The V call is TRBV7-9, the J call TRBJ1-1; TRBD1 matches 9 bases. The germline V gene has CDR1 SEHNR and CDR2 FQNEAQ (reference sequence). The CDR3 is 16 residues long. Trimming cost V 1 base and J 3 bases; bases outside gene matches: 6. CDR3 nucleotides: TGTGCCAGCAGCTTAGGAACCGGGACAGGGTACACTGAAGCTTTCTTT. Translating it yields CASSLGTGTGYTEAFF.

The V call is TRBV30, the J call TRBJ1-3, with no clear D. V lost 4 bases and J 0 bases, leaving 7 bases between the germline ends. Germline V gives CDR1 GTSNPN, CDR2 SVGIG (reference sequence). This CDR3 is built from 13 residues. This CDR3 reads CAWKENSGNTIYF. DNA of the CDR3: TGTGCCTGGAAGGAGAACTCTGGAAACACCATATATTTT.

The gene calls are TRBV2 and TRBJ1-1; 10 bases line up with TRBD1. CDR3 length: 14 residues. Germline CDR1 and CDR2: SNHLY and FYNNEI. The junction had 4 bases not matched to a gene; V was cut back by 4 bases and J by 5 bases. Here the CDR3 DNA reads TGTGCCAGCAGTGGGGACAGGGGAAGAACTGAAGCTTTCTTT. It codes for CASSGDRGRTEAFF.

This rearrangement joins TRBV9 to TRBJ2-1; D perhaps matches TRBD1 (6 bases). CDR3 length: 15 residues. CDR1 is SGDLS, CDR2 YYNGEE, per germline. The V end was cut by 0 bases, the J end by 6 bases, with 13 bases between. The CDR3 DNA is TGTGCCAGCAGCGTAGGGGGGCGCGAAGGCAATGAGCAGTTCTTC. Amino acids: CASSVGGREGNEQFF.

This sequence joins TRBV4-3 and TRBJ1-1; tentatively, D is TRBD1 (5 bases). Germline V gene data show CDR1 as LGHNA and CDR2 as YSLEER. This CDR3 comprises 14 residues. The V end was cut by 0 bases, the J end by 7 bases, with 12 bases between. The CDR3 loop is CASSQEFGGIEAFF. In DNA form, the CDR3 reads TGCGCCAGCAGCCAAGAATTTGGGGGGATTGAAGCTTTCTTT.

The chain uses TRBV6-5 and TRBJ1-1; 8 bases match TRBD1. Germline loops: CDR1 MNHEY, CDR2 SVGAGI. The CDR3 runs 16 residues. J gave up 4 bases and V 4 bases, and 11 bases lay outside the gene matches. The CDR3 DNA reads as TGTGCCAGCAGTTCCAGGACAGGGAGAAACGGCACTGAAGCTTTCTTT. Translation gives CASSSRTGRNGTEAFF.

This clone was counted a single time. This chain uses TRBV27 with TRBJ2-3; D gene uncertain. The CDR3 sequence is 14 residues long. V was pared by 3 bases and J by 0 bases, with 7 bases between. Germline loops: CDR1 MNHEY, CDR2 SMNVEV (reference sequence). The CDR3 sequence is CASSFSRSTDTQYF. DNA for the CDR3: TGTGCCAGCAGTTTTTCCCGGAGCACAGATACGCAGTATTTT.

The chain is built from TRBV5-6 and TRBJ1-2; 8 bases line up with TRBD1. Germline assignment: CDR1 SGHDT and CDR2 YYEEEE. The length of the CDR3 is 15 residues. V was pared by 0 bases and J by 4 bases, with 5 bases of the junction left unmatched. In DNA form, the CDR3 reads TGTGCCAGCAGCTTGGAAGGGGGACAGGTCTATGGCTACACCTTC. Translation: CASSLEGGQVYGYTF.

The CDR3 DNA sequence: TGTGCCTGGAGTCCACTAGCTGTCCAAGAGACCCAGTACTTC. Its protein is CAWSPLAVQETQYF. V and J are TRBV30 and TRBJ2-5, with a weak D call TRBD2 (6 bases). The CDR3 runs 14 residues. Trimming took off 2 bases at V and 1 base at J, with 11 bases between the two ends. Germline CDR1 is GTSNPN and CDR2 is SVGIG (reference sequence).

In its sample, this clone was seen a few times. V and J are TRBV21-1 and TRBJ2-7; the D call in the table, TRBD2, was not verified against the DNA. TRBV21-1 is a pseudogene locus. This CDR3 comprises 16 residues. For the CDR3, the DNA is TGTGCCAGCAGCAATCAGCGGGGGGTGGGTCTCTACGAGCAGTACTTC. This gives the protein CASSNQRGVGLYEQYF.

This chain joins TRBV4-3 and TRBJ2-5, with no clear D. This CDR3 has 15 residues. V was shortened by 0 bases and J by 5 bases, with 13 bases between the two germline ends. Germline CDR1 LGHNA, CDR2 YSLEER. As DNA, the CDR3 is TGCGCCAGCAGCCAAGATGTTCGGTATAGTGAGACCCAGTACTTC. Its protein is CASSQDVRYSETQYF.

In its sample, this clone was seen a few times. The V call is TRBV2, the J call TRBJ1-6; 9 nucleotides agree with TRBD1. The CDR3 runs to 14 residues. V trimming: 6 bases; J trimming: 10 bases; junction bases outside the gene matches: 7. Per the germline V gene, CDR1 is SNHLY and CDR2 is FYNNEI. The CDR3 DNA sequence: TGTGCCAGCAGGCCGGGACAGGGTTGGTCACCCCTCCACTTT. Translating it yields CASRPGQGWSPLHF.

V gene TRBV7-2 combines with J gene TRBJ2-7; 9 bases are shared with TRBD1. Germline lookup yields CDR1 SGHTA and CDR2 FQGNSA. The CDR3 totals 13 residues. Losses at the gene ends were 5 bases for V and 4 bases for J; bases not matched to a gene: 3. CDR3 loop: CASSPGTGYEQYF. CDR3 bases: TGTGCCAGCAGCCCAGGGACAGGGTACGAGCAGTACTTC.

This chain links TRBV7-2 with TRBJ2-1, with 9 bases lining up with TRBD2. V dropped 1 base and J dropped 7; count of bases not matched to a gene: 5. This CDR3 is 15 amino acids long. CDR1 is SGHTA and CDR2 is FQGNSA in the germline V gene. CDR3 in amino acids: CASSLGSGGVNEQFF. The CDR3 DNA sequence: TGTGCCAGCAGCTTAGGTAGCGGGGGCGTAAATGAGCAGTTCTTC.

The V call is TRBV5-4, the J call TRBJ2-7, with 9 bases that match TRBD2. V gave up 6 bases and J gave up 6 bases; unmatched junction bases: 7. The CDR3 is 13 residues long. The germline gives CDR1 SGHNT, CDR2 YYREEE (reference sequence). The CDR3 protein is CASTVAGALEQYF. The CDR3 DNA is TGTGCCAGCACCGTAGCGGGGGCCCTCGAGCAGTACTTC.